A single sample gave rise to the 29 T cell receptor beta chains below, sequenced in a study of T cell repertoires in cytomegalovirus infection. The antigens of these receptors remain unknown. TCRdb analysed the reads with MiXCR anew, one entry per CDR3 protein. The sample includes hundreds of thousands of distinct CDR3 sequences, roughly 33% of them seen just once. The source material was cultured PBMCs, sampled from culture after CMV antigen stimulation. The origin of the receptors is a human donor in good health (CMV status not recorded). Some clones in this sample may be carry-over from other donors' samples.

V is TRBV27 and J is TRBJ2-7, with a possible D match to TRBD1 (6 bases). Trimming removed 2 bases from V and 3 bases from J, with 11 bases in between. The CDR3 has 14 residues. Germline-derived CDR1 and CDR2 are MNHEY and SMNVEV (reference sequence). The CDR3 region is CASSLQGNVYEQYF. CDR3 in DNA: TGTGCCAGCAGTTTACAGGGGAACGTCTACGAGCAGTACTTC.

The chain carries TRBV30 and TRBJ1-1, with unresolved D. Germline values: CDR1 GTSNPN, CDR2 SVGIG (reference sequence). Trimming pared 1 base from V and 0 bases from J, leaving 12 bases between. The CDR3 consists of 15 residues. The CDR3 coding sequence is TGTGCCTGGAGTGAGTTCGGCCAGCTGAACACTGAAGCTTTCTTT. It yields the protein CAWSEFGQLNTEAFF.

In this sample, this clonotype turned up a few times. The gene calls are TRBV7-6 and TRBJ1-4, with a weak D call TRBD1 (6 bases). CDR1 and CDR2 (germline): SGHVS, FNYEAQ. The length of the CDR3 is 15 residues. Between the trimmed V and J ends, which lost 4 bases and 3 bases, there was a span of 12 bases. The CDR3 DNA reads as TGTGCCAGCAGCTCTAAGGGGGAGGCTAATGAAAAACTGTTTTTT. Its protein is CASSSKGEANEKLFF.

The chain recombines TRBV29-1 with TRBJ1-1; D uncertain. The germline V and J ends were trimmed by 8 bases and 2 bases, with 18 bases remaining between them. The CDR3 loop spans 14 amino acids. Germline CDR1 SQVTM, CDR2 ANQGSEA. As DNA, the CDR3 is TGCAGCTCCTCCTTCGAGGGTTCAAACACTGAAGCTTTCTTT. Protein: CSSSFEGSNTEAFF.

The CDR3 DNA reads as TGCAGTGCTAGAGTACCCGCCACCAGCACAGATACGCAGTATTTT. Amino acid sequence: CSARVPATSTDTQYF. The chain couples TRBV20-1 to TRBJ2-3; D is undetermined. V shed 1 base and J shed 0 bases, with 11 bases lying between them. The CDR3 has 15 residues. Germline loops: CDR1 DFQATT, CDR2 SNEGSKA (reference sequence).

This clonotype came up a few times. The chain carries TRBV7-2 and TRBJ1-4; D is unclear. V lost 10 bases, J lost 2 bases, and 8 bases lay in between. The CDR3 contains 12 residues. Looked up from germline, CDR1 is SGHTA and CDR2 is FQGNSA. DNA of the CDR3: TGTGCCACCGGGCCCACTAATGAAAAACTGTTTTTT. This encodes CATGPTNEKLFF.

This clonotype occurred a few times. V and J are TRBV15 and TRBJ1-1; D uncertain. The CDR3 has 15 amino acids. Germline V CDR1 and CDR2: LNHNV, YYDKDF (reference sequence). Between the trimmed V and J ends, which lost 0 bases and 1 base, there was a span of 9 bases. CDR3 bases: TGTGCCACCAGCAGAGATCGGGCCGGGAACACTGAAGCTTTCTTT. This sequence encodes CATSRDRAGNTEAFF.

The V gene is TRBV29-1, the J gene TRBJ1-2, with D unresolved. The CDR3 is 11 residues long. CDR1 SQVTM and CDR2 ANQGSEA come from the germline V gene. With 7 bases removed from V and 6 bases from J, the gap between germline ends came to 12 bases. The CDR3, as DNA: TGCAGCGCGGGCGGGAGGAATGGCTACACCTTC. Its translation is CSAGGRNGYTF.

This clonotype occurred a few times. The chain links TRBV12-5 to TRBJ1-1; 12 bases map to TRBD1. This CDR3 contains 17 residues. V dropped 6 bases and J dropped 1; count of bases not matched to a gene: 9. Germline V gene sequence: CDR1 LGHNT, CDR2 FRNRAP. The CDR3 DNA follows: TGTGCTAGTGGGAGGGACAGGGGGCTTTTTCCGAACACTGAAGCTTTCTTT. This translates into CASGRDRGLFPNTEAFF.

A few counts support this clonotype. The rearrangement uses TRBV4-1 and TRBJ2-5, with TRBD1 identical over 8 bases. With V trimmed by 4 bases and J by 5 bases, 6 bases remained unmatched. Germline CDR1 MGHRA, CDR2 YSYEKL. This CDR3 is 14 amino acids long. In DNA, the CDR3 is TGCGCCAGCAGCCGAGGACAGGGTTACGAGACCCAGTACTTC. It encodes CASSRGQGYETQYF.

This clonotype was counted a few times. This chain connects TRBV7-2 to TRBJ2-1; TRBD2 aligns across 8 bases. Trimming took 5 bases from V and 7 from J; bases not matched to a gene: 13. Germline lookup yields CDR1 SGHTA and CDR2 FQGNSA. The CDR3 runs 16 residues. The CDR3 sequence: CASSPRAGLGRNEQFF. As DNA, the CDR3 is TGTGCCAGCAGCCCCAGGGCGGGACTAGGGAGGAATGAGCAGTTCTTC.

CDR3 region: CASTEGRRERYTEAFF. CDR3 DNA: TGTGCCAGCACCGAGGGGCGACGGGAAAGGTACACTGAAGCTTTCTTT. The genes are TRBV11-2 and TRBJ1-1; maybe TRBD1 (5 bases). V was trimmed by 7 bases and J by 3 bases, leaving 21 bases between them. Germline-derived CDR1 and CDR2 are SGHAT and FQNNGV. The CDR3 sequence is 16 residues long.

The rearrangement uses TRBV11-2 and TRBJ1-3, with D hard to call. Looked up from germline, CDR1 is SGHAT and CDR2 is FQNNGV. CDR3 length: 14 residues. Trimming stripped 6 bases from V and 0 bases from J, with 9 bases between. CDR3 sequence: CASSQRSSGNTIYF. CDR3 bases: TGTGCCAGCAGTCAAAGGAGCTCTGGAAACACCATATATTTT.

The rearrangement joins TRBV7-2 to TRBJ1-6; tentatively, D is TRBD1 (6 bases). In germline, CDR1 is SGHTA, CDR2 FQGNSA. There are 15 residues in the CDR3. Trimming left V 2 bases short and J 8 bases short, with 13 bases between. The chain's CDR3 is CASSLTPGVDSPLHF. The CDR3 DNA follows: TGTGCCAGCAGCTTAACCCCAGGGGTGGATTCACCCCTCCACTTT. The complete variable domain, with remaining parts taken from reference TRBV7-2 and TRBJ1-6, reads GAGVSQSPSNKVTEKGKDVELRCDPISGHTALYWYRQSLGQGLEFLIYFQGNSAPDKSGLPSDRFSAERTGGSVSTLTIQRTQQEDSAVYLCASSLTPGVDSPLHFGNGTRLTVT.

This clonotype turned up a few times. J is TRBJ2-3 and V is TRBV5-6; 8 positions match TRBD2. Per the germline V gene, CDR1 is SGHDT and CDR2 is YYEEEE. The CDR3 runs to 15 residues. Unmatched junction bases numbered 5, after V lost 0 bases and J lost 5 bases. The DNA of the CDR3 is TGTGCCAGCAGCTTGGGCGGGGCGGGGGGAGATACGCAGTATTTT. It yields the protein CASSLGGAGGDTQYF.

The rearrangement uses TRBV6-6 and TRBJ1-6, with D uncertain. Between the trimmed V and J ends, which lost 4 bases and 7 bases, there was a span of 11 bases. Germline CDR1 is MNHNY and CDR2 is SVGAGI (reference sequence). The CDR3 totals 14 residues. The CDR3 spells CASSWRGRNSPLHF. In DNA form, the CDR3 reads TGTGCCAGCAGTTGGAGAGGGCGGAATTCACCCCTCCACTTT.

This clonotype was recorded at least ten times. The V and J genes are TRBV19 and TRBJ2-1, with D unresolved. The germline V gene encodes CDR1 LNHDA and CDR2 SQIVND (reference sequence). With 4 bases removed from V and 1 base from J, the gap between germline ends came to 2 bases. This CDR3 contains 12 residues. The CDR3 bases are TGTGCCAGTAGTAGGTCCTACAATGAGCAGTTCTTC. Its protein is CASSRSYNEQFF.

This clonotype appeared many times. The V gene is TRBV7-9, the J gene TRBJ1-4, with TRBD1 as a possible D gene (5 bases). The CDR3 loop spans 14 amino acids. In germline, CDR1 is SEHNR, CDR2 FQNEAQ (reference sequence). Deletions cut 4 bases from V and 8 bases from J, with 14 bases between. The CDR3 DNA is TGTGCCAGCAGCTCCGACAGTTTCTGGGAAAAACTGTTTTTT. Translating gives CASSSDSFWEKLFF.

The CDR3 region has the DNA TGTGCCACCAGTGACCCGGGACTAGCGGGGCAAGGAGATACGCAGTATTTT. Translated, it gives CATSDPGLAGQGDTQYF. The rearrangement uses TRBV24-1 and TRBJ2-3; 13 positions match TRBD2. The CDR3 loop spans 17 amino acids. Germline V gene sequence: CDR1 KGHDR, CDR2 SFDVKD. V was clipped by 4 bases and J by 5 bases; unmatched bases: 8.

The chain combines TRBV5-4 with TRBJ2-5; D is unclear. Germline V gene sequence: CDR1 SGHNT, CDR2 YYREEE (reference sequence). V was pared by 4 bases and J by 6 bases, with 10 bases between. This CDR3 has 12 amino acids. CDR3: CASSQERQTQYF. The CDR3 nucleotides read TGTGCCAGCAGCCAGGAGAGGCAGACCCAGTACTTC.

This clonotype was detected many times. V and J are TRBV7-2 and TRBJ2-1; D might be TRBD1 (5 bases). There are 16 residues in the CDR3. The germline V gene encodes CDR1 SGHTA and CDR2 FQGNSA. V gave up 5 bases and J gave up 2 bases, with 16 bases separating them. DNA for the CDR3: TGTGCCAGCAGCCAATTGGACACTCCTCCCTACAATGAGCAGTTCTTC. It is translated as CASSQLDTPPYNEQFF.

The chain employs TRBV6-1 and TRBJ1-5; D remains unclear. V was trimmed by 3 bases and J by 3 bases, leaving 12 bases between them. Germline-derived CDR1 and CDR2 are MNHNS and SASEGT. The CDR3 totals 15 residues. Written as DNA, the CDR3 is TGTGCCAGCAGTGAGGGCAGGCAATCCAATCAGCCCCAGCATTTT. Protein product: CASSEGRQSNQPQHF.

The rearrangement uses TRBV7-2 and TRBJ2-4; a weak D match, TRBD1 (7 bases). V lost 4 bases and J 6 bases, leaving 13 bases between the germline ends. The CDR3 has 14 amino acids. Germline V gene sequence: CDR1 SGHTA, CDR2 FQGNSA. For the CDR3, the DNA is TGTGCCAGCAGCTCGACTAGGGGGCTAAACATTCAGTACTTC. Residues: CASSSTRGLNIQYF.

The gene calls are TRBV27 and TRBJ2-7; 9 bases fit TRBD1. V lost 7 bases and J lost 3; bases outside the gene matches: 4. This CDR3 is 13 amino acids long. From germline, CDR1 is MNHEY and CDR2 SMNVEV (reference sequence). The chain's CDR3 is CASTGGQGYEQYF. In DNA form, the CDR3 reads TGTGCCAGCACCGGGGGACAGGGCTACGAGCAGTACTTC.

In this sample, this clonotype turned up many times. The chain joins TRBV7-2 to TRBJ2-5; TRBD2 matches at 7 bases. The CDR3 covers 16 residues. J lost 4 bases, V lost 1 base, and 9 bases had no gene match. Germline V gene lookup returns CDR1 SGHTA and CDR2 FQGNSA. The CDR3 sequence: CASSLGTTSFLETQYF. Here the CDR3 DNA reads TGTGCCAGCAGCTTAGGAACGACTAGCTTCTTAGAGACCCAGTACTTC.

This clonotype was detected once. CDR3 sequence (DNA): TGCAGTGCTAGAGGATCGAGAGACGCCATGAACACTGAAGCTTTCTTT. Amino acid sequence: CSARGSRDAMNTEAFF. The chain joins TRBV20-1 to TRBJ1-1; no definite D call. This CDR3 region has 16 residues. V lost 1 base and J lost 0, with 15 bases in between. Per germline, CDR1 DFQATT and CDR2 SNEGSKA (reference sequence).

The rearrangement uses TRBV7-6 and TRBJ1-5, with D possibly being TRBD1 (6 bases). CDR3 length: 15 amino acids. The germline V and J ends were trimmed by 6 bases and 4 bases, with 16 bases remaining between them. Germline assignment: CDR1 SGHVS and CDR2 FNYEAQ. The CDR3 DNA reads TGTGCCAGCAGTCCGGGGTGGGGGCCGAATCAGCCCCAGCATTTT. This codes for CASSPGWGPNQPQHF.

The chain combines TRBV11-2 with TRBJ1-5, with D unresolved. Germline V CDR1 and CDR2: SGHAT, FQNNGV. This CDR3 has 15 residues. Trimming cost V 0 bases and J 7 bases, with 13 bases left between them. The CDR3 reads CASSLDGPGYQPQHF. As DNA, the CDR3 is TGTGCCAGCAGCTTAGACGGGCCAGGTTACCAGCCCCAGCATTTT.

The CDR3 nucleotides read TGCAGTGCTACTACCCTTAGCGGGGGGGCCTACAATGAGCAGTTCTTC. This gives the protein CSATTLSGGAYNEQFF. The chain is built from TRBV20-1 and TRBJ2-1, with 11 nucleotides matching TRBD2. V was clipped by 4 bases and J by 2 bases; unmatched bases: 7. The CDR3 has 16 amino acids. In germline, CDR1 is DFQATT, CDR2 SNEGSKA (reference sequence).